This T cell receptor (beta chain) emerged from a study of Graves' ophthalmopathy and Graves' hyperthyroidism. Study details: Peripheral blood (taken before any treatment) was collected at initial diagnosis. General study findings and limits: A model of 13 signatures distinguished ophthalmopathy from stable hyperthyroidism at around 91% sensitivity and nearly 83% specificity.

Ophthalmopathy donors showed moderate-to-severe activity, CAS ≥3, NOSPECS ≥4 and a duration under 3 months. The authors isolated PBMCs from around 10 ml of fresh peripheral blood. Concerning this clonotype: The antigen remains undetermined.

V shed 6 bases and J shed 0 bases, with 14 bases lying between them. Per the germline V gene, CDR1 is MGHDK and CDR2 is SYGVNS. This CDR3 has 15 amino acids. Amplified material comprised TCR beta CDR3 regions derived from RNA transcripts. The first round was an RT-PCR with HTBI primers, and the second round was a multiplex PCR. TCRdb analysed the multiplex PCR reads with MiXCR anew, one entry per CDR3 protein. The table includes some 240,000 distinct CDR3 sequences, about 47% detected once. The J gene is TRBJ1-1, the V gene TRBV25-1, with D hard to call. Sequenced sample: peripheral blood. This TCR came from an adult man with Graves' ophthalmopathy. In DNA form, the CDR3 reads TGTGCCAGCAGCAGCCAAGTCAGCCTGAACACTGAAGCTTTCTTT. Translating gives CASSSQVSLNTEAFF.